This record looks at one T cell receptor beta chain sequence and its context. The sample belongs to a study of beta chain features in type 1 diabetes. The overall study: Across all samples, about 100,000,000 sorted cells were examined.

Germline trimming cut 0 bases from V and 2 bases from J; bases unmatched to any gene: 3. This CDR3 is built from 16 residues. The germline gives CDR1 SGHDN, CDR2 FVKESK. The authors reverse transcribed all of the isolated RNA, so sequencing captured expressed TCRB transcripts. Assay: immunoSEQ multiplex PCR; the TCRdb copy retains only in-frame clones and omits some. The sample lists 330,000 or so clones, around 13% occurring once. The J gene is TRBJ2-5, the V gene TRBV14, with 10 bases fitting TRBD2. The sample comprised central memory CD4+ T cells from blood. The clonotype comes from a man aged 30 to 39 in good health. CDR3 protein: CASSQDISGRQETQYF. The CDR3 DNA reads TGTGCCAGCAGCCAAGACATTAGCGGGAGGCAAGAGACCCAGTACTTC.